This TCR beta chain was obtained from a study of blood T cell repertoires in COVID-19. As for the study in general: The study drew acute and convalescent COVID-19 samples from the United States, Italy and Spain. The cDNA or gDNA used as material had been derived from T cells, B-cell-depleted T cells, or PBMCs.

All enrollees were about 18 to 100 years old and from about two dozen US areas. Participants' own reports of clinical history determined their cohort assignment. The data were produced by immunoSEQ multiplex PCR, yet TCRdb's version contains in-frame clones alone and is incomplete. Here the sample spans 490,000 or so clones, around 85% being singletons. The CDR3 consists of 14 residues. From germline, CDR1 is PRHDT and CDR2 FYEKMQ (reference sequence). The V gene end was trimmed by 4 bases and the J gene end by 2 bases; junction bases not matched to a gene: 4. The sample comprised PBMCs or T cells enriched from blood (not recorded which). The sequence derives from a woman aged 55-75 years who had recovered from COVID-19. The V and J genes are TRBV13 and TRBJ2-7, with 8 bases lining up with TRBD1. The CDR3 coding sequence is TGTGCCAGCAGCTCCAGGGGGCGGCCCTACGAGCAGTACTTC. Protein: CASSSRGRPYEQYF.